The 26 T cell receptor beta chains below were found in one sample sequenced in a study of blood T cell repertoires in COVID-19. TCRdb's table, derived via immunoSEQ multiplex PCR, lists solely in-frame clones and lacks some. The sample records a few hundred thousand clones, 84% being singletons. The source material was peripheral blood. These receptor sequences come from a woman between 55 and 75 years old with acute or convalescent COVID-19.

V usage is TRBV5-6 and J usage is TRBJ2-2, with D tentatively TRBD1 (6 bases). CDR1 is SGHDT and CDR2 is YYEEEE in the germline V gene. The CDR3 runs to 17 residues. Trimming left V 7 bases short and J 6 bases short, with 25 bases between. The CDR3 nucleotides read TGTGCCAGCTCCTTAACCCGCACCCGGAGGACAGCCGGGGAGCTGTTTTTT. This codes for CASSLTRTRRTAGELFF.

This sequence joins TRBV10-3 and TRBJ2-7, with TRBD1 matching over 8 bases. The germline V gene encodes CDR1 ENHRY and CDR2 SYGVKD. The length of the CDR3 is 16 residues. J lost 4 bases, V lost 5 bases, and 13 bases had no gene match. This CDR3 reads CAISPGRTGSLYEQYF. In nucleotides, the CDR3 is TGTGCCATCAGTCCTGGACGGACAGGGTCGCTTTACGAGCAGTACTTC.

The gene calls are TRBV6-5 and TRBJ1-6; unclear D gene. This CDR3 has 15 amino acids. Between the trimmed V and J ends, which lost 5 bases and 5 bases, there was a span of 13 bases. CDR1 is MNHEY and CDR2 is SVGAGI in the germline V gene. The CDR3 nucleotides read TGTGCCAGCAGTCCTATCCAGGCCGATAATTCACCCCTCCACTTT. It is translated as CASSPIQADNSPLHF.

The V and J genes are TRBV11-2 and TRBJ2-1; 7 nucleotides align to TRBD2. There are 15 residues in the CDR3. Unmatched junction bases numbered 6, after V lost 5 bases and J lost 2 bases. Germline lookup yields CDR1 SGHAT and CDR2 FQNNGV. The CDR3 spells CASSPLGGAYNEQFF. The DNA for the CDR3 is TGTGCCAGCAGCCCCCTGGGGGGGGCCTACAATGAGCAGTTCTTC.

The sample holds one count of this clone. The rearrangement joins TRBV30 to TRBJ2-2, with D uncertain. Germline V gene sequence: CDR1 GTSNPN, CDR2 SVGIG (reference sequence). The length of the CDR3 is 12 residues. V lost 3 bases and J 6 bases, leaving 8 bases between the germline ends. The CDR3 coding sequence is TGTGCCTGGAGGATTCTAGCCGGGGAGCTGTTTTTT. It specifies CAWRILAGELFF. Complete variable domain (other parts from reference TRBV30 and TRBJ2-2): SQTIHQWPATLVQPVGSPLSLECTVEGTSNPNLYWYRQAAGRGLQLLFYSVGIGQISSEVPQNLSASRPQDRQFILSSKKLLLSDSGFYLCAWRILAGELFFGEGSRLTVL.

The rearrangement uses TRBV29-1 and TRBJ1-1; no firm D call. The germline CDR1 and CDR2 sequences are SQVTM and ANQGSEA. CDR3 length: 14 residues. The ends were cut back, 3 bases at V and 1 base at J, with 12 bases in the middle. This CDR3 is CSVDPSPPNTEAFF. The DNA of the CDR3 is TGCAGCGTTGACCCCTCCCCCCCGAACACTGAAGCTTTCTTT.

This sequence joins TRBV7-3 and TRBJ2-1; 10 bases map to TRBD2. CDR1 is SGHTA, CDR2 FQGTGA, per germline. This CDR3 contains 16 residues. V trimming: 2 bases; J trimming: 8 bases; junction bases outside the gene matches: 9. CDR3 DNA sequence: TGTGCCAGCAGCTTAGGGGCTAGCGGGGGATCGTATGAGCAGTTCTTC. Its protein product is CASSLGASGGSYEQFF.

The rearrangement joins TRBV12-3 or TRBV12-4 to TRBJ2-1, with D tentatively TRBD1 (5 bases). Trimming removed 5 bases from V and 10 bases from J, with 15 bases in between. There are 13 residues in the CDR3. The chain's CDR3 is CASSKTTDLEQFF. The CDR3 nucleotides read TGTGCCAGCAGTAAAACGACAGATCTCGAGCAGTTCTTC.

V is TRBV7-2 and J is TRBJ2-5; D call uncertain. The CDR3 contains 13 residues. CDR1 and CDR2 from the germline V gene are SGHTA and FQGNSA. Trimming pared 3 bases from V and 2 bases from J, leaving 7 bases between. The CDR3, as DNA: TGTGCCAGCAGCTTTCCAGGTCAAGAGACCCAGTACTTC. Translating gives CASSFPGQETQYF.

This clone was picked up a small number of times. The CDR3 region is CASSNRGGVGGYTF. CDR3 sequence (DNA): TGTGCCAGCAGCAACAGGGGCGGTGTCGGGGGCTACACCTTC. V gene TRBV6-5 combines with J gene TRBJ1-2; TRBD1 matches 7 bases. Germline-derived CDR1 and CDR2 are MNHEY and SVGAGI. With V trimmed by 6 bases and J by 8 bases, 12 bases remained unmatched. This CDR3 spans 14 amino acids.

The chain recombines TRBV4-3 with TRBJ1-2; D may be TRBD1 (5 bases). Germline loops: CDR1 LGHNA, CDR2 YSLEER. The CDR3 is made up of 15 amino acids. V was pared by 0 bases and J by 4 bases, with 12 bases between. The CDR3, as DNA: TGCGCCAGCAGCCAAGATTTGGGGGGAACCTATGGCTACACCTTC. Its translation: CASSQDLGGTYGYTF.

J is TRBJ2-1 and V is TRBV4-2, with 12 nucleotides matching TRBD2. Germline values: CDR1 LGHNA, CDR2 YNFKEQ. CDR3 length: 17 amino acids. V gave up 2 bases and J gave up 8 bases; unmatched junction bases: 10. CDR3 residues: CASSQLSTSGGTDEQFF. The CDR3 bases are TGTGCCAGCAGCCAATTAAGTACTAGCGGGGGGACGGATGAGCAGTTCTTC.

V usage is TRBV19 and J usage is TRBJ2-1; TRBD2 aligns across 9 bases. Germline loops: CDR1 LNHDA, CDR2 SQIVND (reference sequence). The J segment lost 7 bases and the V segment lost 6 bases, leaving 10 bases of the junction unmatched. The CDR3 extends over 15 amino acids. The CDR3 sequence is CASRTHAGGRNEQFF. Here the CDR3 DNA reads TGTGCCAGTAGGACCCATGCGGGGGGGCGGAATGAGCAGTTCTTC.

The chain employs TRBV6-5 and TRBJ1-4; maybe TRBD1 (6 bases). Trimming cost V 6 bases and J 7 bases, with 18 bases left between them. This CDR3 is built from 15 residues. CDR1 and CDR2 (germline): MNHEY, SVGAGI. CDR3 loop: CASRPTDRLREKLFF. CDR3 nucleotides: TGTGCCAGCAGACCAACCGACAGGCTCCGTGAAAAACTGTTTTTT.

This chain links TRBV28 with TRBJ1-6; TRBD1 agrees at 8 bases. V trimming: 6 bases; J trimming: 9 bases; junction bases outside the gene matches: 7. In germline, CDR1 is MDHEN, CDR2 SYDVKM. CDR3 length: 14 residues. CDR3 residues: CASRRQGISSPLHF. The CDR3 coding sequence is TGTGCCAGCAGAAGACAGGGGATTAGTTCACCCCTCCACTTT.

This chain joins TRBV28 and TRBJ2-6, with TRBD1 identical over 9 bases. The V gene's germline CDR1 is MDHEN and CDR2 SYDVKM. The CDR3 sequence is 14 residues long. Losses at the gene ends were 5 bases for V and 8 bases for J; bases not matched to a gene: 4. CDR3 DNA sequence: TGTGCCAGCAGTCCCGGACAGGGGTCCAACGTCCTGACTTTC. Protein sequence: CASSPGQGSNVLTF. Full variable domain (remainder filled in from reference TRBV28 and TRBJ2-6): DVKVTQSSRYLVKRTGEKVFLECVQDMDHENMFWYRQDPGLGLRLIYFSYDVKMKEKGDIPEGYSVSREKKERFSLILESASTNQTSMYLCASSPGQGSNVLTFGAGSRLTVL.

The V and J genes are TRBV15 and TRBJ2-1; TRBD2 matches at 7 bases. Unmatched junction bases numbered 6, after V lost 6 bases and J lost 7 bases. The V gene's germline CDR1 is LNHNV and CDR2 YYDKDF (reference sequence). CDR3 length: 13 residues. The CDR3 here is CATSPGGLNEQFF. CDR3 DNA sequence: TGTGCCACCAGTCCCGGGGGGTTGAATGAGCAGTTCTTC.

The V and J genes are TRBV6-2 or TRBV6-3 and TRBJ2-5; the D gene is possibly TRBD2 (6 bases). Germline V gives CDR1 MNHEY, CDR2 SVGEGT. Trimming left V 5 bases short and J 5 bases short, with 18 bases between. The CDR3 consists of 15 residues. The CDR3 DNA reads as TGTGCCAGCAGTGCCGGGAGTATCCTCTCGGAGACCCAGTACTTC. Protein sequence: CASSAGSILSETQYF.

The V call is TRBV3-1 (or the pseudogene TRBV3-2), the J call TRBJ2-5; the D gene is possibly TRBD2 (6 bases). Germline CDR1 is LGHDT and CDR2 is YNNKEL (reference sequence). The V end lost 1 base, the J end lost 4 bases, and 13 bases lay between the germline ends. CDR3 length: 15 residues. CDR3 bases: TGTGCCAGCAGCCAAGGAGATGCGGGGCGAGAGACCCAGTACTTC. Its protein is CASSQGDAGRETQYF.

This rearrangement joins TRBV2 to TRBJ1-4; 11 nucleotides agree with TRBD1. The ends lost 2 bases at V and 0 bases at J; junction bases unmatched: 8. This CDR3 spans 19 amino acids. The germline CDR1 and CDR2 sequences are SNHLY and FYNNEI. The CDR3, as DNA: TGTGCCAGCAGTGAACCCCGGGACAGGGGGACCGCAACTAATGAAAAACTGTTTTTT. Residues: CASSEPRDRGTATNEKLFF. Filled out from reference TRBV2 and TRBJ1-4, the complete variable domain reads EPEVTQTPSHQVTQMGQEVILRCVPISNHLYFYWYRQILGQKVEFLVSFYNNEISEKSEIFDDQFSVERPDGSNFTLKIRSTKLEDSAMYFCASSEPRDRGTATNEKLFFGSGTQLSVL.

This chain links TRBV30 with TRBJ1-2, with 7 bases aligning to TRBD1. After removal of 5 bases from V and 5 bases from J, the junction contained 17 bases not matched to a gene. The CDR3 has 16 amino acids. Looked up from germline, CDR1 is GTSNPN and CDR2 is SVGIG (reference sequence). CDR3 nucleotides: TGTGCCTGGGGAAAGATGCCGGGACAGCGAGCATATGGCTACACCTTC. Its protein product is CAWGKMPGQRAYGYTF.

This clone was detected a few times. The chain has TRBV11-2 and TRBJ2-7; D unclear. The CDR3 contains 12 residues. Per the germline V gene, CDR1 is SGHAT and CDR2 is FQNNGV. Trimming stripped 2 bases from V and 9 bases from J, with 11 bases between. The chain's CDR3 is CASSLNVVRQYF. The CDR3 bases are TGTGCCAGCAGCTTAAATGTTGTGCGGCAGTACTTC.

J is TRBJ1-6 and V is TRBV19, with no clear D. This CDR3 is 15 amino acids long. Between the trimmed V and J ends, which lost 4 bases and 4 bases, there was a span of 11 bases. Germline V gene sequence: CDR1 LNHDA, CDR2 SQIVND (reference sequence). The CDR3 sequence: CASSTTAVYNSPLHF. In nucleotides, the CDR3 is TGTGCCAGTAGTACAACAGCGGTTTATAATTCACCCCTCCACTTT.

This sequence joins TRBV6-5 and TRBJ2-1, with a weak D call TRBD2 (7 bases). CDR3 length equals 15 residues. The germline CDR1 and CDR2 sequences are MNHEY and SVGAGI. The V and J ends lost 7 bases and 2 bases respectively, with 15 bases between them. The CDR3 region has the DNA TGTGCCAGCACCCAGGGGAGGGCCCCCTACAATGAGCAGTTCTTC. It encodes CASTQGRAPYNEQFF.

V usage is TRBV12-3 or TRBV12-4 and J usage is TRBJ2-1; no definite D call. Trimming took off 2 bases at V and 8 bases at J, with 7 bases between the two ends. The CDR3 has 12 residues. DNA of the CDR3: TGTGCCAGCAGTTTACGGAGCGATGAGCAGTTCTTC. Protein sequence: CASSLRSDEQFF.

The rearrangement joins TRBV6-1 to TRBJ1-5, with TRBD1 as a possible D gene (5 bases). This CDR3 has 16 amino acids. Deletions cut 0 bases from V and 3 bases from J, with 12 bases between. Germline V lookup: CDR1 MNHNS, CDR2 SASEGT. In nucleotides, the CDR3 is TGTGCCAGCAGTGAAGCAGCGGGACGGATCAATCAGCCCCAGCATTTT. This codes for CASSEAAGRINQPQHF.